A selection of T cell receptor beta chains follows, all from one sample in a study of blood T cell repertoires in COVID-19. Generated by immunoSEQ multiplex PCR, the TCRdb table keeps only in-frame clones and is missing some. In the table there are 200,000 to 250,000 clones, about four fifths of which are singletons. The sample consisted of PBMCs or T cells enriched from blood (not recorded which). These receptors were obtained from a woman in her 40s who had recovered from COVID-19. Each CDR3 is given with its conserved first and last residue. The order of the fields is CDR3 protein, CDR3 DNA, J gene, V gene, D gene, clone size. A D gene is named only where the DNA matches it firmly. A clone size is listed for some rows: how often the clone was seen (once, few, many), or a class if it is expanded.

CDR3aa: CASRSLTGTIDGEKLFF; CDR3nt: TGTGCCAGCAGATCTCTAACCGGGACAATCGATGGGGAAAAACTGTTTTTT; j_gene: TRBJ1-4; v_gene: TRBV28; d_gene: -; abundance: few
CDR3aa: CASSYSLSDNYGYTF; CDR3nt: TGTGCCAGCAGTTACTCCCTGTCAGATAACTATGGCTACACCTTC; j_gene: TRBJ1-2; v_gene: TRBV6-5; d_gene: -; abundance: -
CDR3aa: CASSPGRQRTGHEQYF; CDR3nt: TGTGCCAGCTCACCAGGGAGGCAAAGGACAGGGCACGAGCAGTACTTC; j_gene: TRBJ2-7; v_gene: TRBV18; d_gene: TRBD1; abundance: -
CDR3aa: CASSLETGDGQPQHF; CDR3nt: TGTGCCAGCAGCTTAGAGACAGGGGATGGCCAGCCCCAGCATTTT; j_gene: TRBJ1-5; v_gene: TRBV7-8; d_gene: TRBD1; abundance: -
CDR3aa: CASSDSAAAGANVLTF; CDR3nt: TGTGCCAGCAGTGACTCTGCCGCGGCTGGGGCCAACGTCCTGACTTTC; j_gene: TRBJ2-6; v_gene: TRBV6-4; d_gene: -; abundance: many
CDR3aa: CASSLGLAGGPSYEQYF; CDR3nt: TGTGCCAGCAGCTTAGGACTAGCGGGAGGGCCATCCTACGAGCAGTACTTC; j_gene: TRBJ2-7; v_gene: TRBV13; d_gene: TRBD2; abundance: -
CDR3aa: CASSLGVGRGGSGYTF; CDR3nt: TGTGCCAGCAGCTTAGGAGTGGGCAGGGGAGGGTCCGGCTACACCTTC; j_gene: TRBJ1-2; v_gene: TRBV7-2; d_gene: -; abundance: once
CDR3aa: CASSTRTGDGYTF; CDR3nt: TGTGCCAGCAGTACACGGACAGGGGATGGCTACACCTTC; j_gene: TRBJ1-2; v_gene: TRBV28; d_gene: TRBD1; abundance: -
CDR3aa: CASFTGTSGNEQFF; CDR3nt: TGTGCCAGCTTTACCGGGACTAGCGGCAATGAGCAGTTCTTC; j_gene: TRBJ2-1; v_gene: TRBV18; d_gene: TRBD2; abundance: -
CDR3aa: CASSPTGLSTGELFF; CDR3nt: TGCGCCAGCTCCCCGACAGGCCTGTCCACCGGGGAGCTGTTTTTT; j_gene: TRBJ2-2; v_gene: TRBV10-2; d_gene: -; abundance: -
CDR3aa: CASSPGGGYQPQHF; CDR3nt: TGTGCCAGCTCACCAGGGGGGGGCTATCAGCCCCAGCATTTT; j_gene: TRBJ1-5; v_gene: TRBV18; d_gene: -; abundance: -
CDR3aa: CASSLFRGRPDTQYF; CDR3nt: TGTGCCAGCAGTTTGTTCAGGGGGCGCCCAGATACGCAGTATTTT; j_gene: TRBJ2-3; v_gene: TRBV27; d_gene: TRBD1; abundance: -
CDR3aa: CASRHSNQPQHF; CDR3nt: TGTGCCAGCAGACATAGCAATCAGCCCCAGCATTTT; j_gene: TRBJ1-5; v_gene: TRBV6-5; d_gene: -; abundance: -
CDR3aa: CASRLDRGADNEQFF; CDR3nt: TGTGCCAGCAGACTTGACAGGGGAGCCGACAATGAGCAGTTCTTC; j_gene: TRBJ2-1; v_gene: TRBV7-9; d_gene: TRBD1; abundance: -
CDR3aa: CATSRSTGNEKLFF; CDR3nt: TGTGCCACCAGCAGGTCGACAGGGAATGAAAAACTGTTTTTT; j_gene: TRBJ1-4; v_gene: TRBV15; d_gene: TRBD1; abundance: -
CDR3aa: CASSGLGTSGSYEQYF; CDR3nt: TGTGCCAGCAGCGGCCTCGGGACTAGCGGATCCTACGAGCAGTACTTC; j_gene: TRBJ2-7; v_gene: TRBV9; d_gene: TRBD2; abundance: -
CDR3aa: CASSLGEANYGYTF; CDR3nt: TGCGCCAGCAGCTTGGGGGAGGCTAACTATGGCTACACCTTC; j_gene: TRBJ1-2; v_gene: TRBV5-1; d_gene: -; abundance: -
CDR3aa: CASSSMGLSTIQFF; CDR3nt: TGTGCCAGCAGCTCAATGGGACTTTCTACAATCCAGTTCTTC; j_gene: TRBJ2-1; v_gene: TRBV7-7; d_gene: -; abundance: -
CDR3aa: CASSLGTTADTQYF; CDR3nt: TGTGCCAGCAGCTTAGGTACCACGGCAGATACGCAGTATTTT; j_gene: TRBJ2-3; v_gene: TRBV11-2; d_gene: -; abundance: -
CDR3aa: CASSARTGTEQFF; CDR3nt: TGTGCCAGTAGTGCCCGAACAGGCACTGAGCAGTTCTTC; j_gene: TRBJ2-1; v_gene: TRBV19; d_gene: -; abundance: -
CDR3aa: CASLTGVTDTQYF; CDR3nt: TGTGCCAGCTTGACAGGGGTCACAGATACGCAGTATTTT; j_gene: TRBJ2-3; v_gene: TRBV18; d_gene: TRBD1; abundance: -
CDR3aa: CASRARGTNEKLFF; CDR3nt: TGTGCCAGCAGGGCTCGGGGGACTAATGAAAAACTGTTTTTT; j_gene: TRBJ1-4; v_gene: TRBV2; d_gene: -; abundance: few
CDR3aa: CASRPQGLPQHF; CDR3nt: TGTGCCAGCAGACCACAGGGATTGCCCCAGCATTTT; j_gene: TRBJ1-5; v_gene: TRBV2; d_gene: -; abundance: -
CDR3aa: CASSLWGARRDQPQHF; CDR3nt: TGTGCCAGCAGTTTATGGGGGGCCCGACGGGATCAGCCCCAGCATTTT; j_gene: TRBJ1-5; v_gene: TRBV28; d_gene: -; abundance: few
CDR3aa: CASSVDQDSYEQYF; CDR3nt: TGTGCCAGCAGCGTTGACCAGGACTCCTACGAGCAGTACTTC; j_gene: TRBJ2-7; v_gene: TRBV7-9; d_gene: -; abundance: -
CDR3aa: CASSQVRGGYTF; CDR3nt: TGTGCCAGCAGCCAAGTACGGGGTGGCTACACCTTC; j_gene: TRBJ1-2; v_gene: TRBV3-1/TRBV3-2; d_gene: -; abundance: -
CDR3aa: CASSQAGTGSYNEQFF; CDR3nt: TGCGCCAGCAGCCAAGCCGGGACAGGGTCCTACAATGAGCAGTTCTTC; j_gene: TRBJ2-1; v_gene: TRBV4-3; d_gene: TRBD1; abundance: -
CDR3aa: CASSDRSYTEAFF; CDR3nt: TGTGCCAGTTCGGACAGGAGTTACACTGAAGCTTTCTTT; j_gene: TRBJ1-1; v_gene: TRBV19; d_gene: TRBD1; abundance: -
CDR3aa: CATDRGTGELFF; CDR3nt: TGTGCCACCGACCGGGGCACCGGGGAGCTGTTTTTT; j_gene: TRBJ2-2; v_gene: TRBV24-1; d_gene: -; abundance: -
CDR3aa: CASSSSGRASTGELFF; CDR3nt: TGTGCCAGCAGCAGTAGCGGGAGGGCCAGCACCGGGGAGCTGTTTTTT; j_gene: TRBJ2-2; v_gene: TRBV5-4; d_gene: TRBD2; abundance: -
CDR3aa: CASSQGTGRARGNEQFF; CDR3nt: TGTGCCAGCAGCCAAGGGACCGGGAGGGCCCGGGGGAATGAGCAGTTCTTC; j_gene: TRBJ2-1; v_gene: TRBV4-2; d_gene: TRBD2; abundance: few
CDR3aa: CASSQGQGWDTEAFF; CDR3nt: TGTGCCAGCAGCCAGGGACAGGGGTGGGACACTGAAGCTTTCTTT; j_gene: TRBJ1-1; v_gene: TRBV3-1/TRBV3-2; d_gene: TRBD1; abundance: -
CDR3aa: CASNPRLIPKRGYGYTF; CDR3nt: TGTGCCAGCAACCCCAGGTTAATACCAAAAAGGGGCTATGGCTACACCTTC; j_gene: TRBJ1-2; v_gene: TRBV28; d_gene: -; abundance: -
CDR3aa: CASSYDAGEYTF; CDR3nt: TGTGCCAGCAGTTACGACGCCGGAGAGTACACCTTC; j_gene: TRBJ1-2; v_gene: TRBV12-3/TRBV12-4; d_gene: -; abundance: -
CDR3aa: CASTPKGWDTQYF; CDR3nt: TGTGCCAGCACCCCCAAGGGGTGGGATACGCAGTATTTT; j_gene: TRBJ2-3; v_gene: TRBV13; d_gene: -; abundance: -
CDR3aa: CASSPTGRREETQYF; CDR3nt: TGTGCCAGCAGCCCCACGGGTCGGAGGGAAGAGACCCAGTACTTC; j_gene: TRBJ2-5; v_gene: TRBV5-4; d_gene: -; abundance: -
CDR3aa: CASSRGEKLFF; CDR3nt: TGTGCCAGCAGCCGAGGAGAAAAACTGTTTTTT; j_gene: TRBJ1-4; v_gene: TRBV7-9; d_gene: -; abundance: -
CDR3aa: CASSLARLGSYEQYF; CDR3nt: TGTGCCAGCAGCCTTGCCAGGCTTGGCTCCTACGAGCAGTACTTC; j_gene: TRBJ2-7; v_gene: TRBV7-8; d_gene: -; abundance: -
CDR3aa: CASSYPKAGAMNEQFF; CDR3nt: TGTGCCAGCAGCTACCCTAAGGCAGGGGCAATGAATGAGCAGTTCTTC; j_gene: TRBJ2-1; v_gene: TRBV6-5; d_gene: -; abundance: -
CDR3aa: CASSLVFGLAGHTGELFF; CDR3nt: TGTGCCAGCAGCTTAGTATTTGGCCTGGCGGGCCATACCGGGGAGCTGTTTTTT; j_gene: TRBJ2-2; v_gene: TRBV7-8; d_gene: -; abundance: -
CDR3aa: CASSLSGAGTEAFF; CDR3nt: TGTGCCAGCAGTTTAAGTGGGGCCGGGACTGAAGCTTTCTTT; j_gene: TRBJ1-1; v_gene: TRBV27; d_gene: -; abundance: once
CDR3aa: CASSNGVGGRLIHEQYF; CDR3nt: TGTGCCAGCAGCAATGGGGTTGGCGGGAGGCTCATCCACGAGCAGTACTTC; j_gene: TRBJ2-7; v_gene: TRBV21-1; d_gene: -; abundance: -
CDR3aa: CASGLVEGGPLYGYTF; CDR3nt: TGTGCTAGTGGTTTGGTAGAAGGGGGCCCCCTCTATGGCTACACCTTC; j_gene: TRBJ1-2; v_gene: TRBV12-5; d_gene: TRBD1; abundance: -
CDR3aa: CASSDSAGEGDTQYF; CDR3nt: TGTGCCAGCAGTGACTCAGCGGGAGAAGGAGATACGCAGTATTTT; j_gene: TRBJ2-3; v_gene: TRBV6-4; d_gene: TRBD2; abundance: many
CDR3aa: CASRIWASNYGYTF; CDR3nt: TGTGCCAGCAGAATCTGGGCCTCTAACTATGGCTACACCTTC; j_gene: TRBJ1-2; v_gene: TRBV6-5; d_gene: -; abundance: -
CDR3aa: CASSDDAGDTGELFF; CDR3nt: TGTGCCAGCAGTGACGACGCGGGAGACACCGGGGAGCTGTTTTTT; j_gene: TRBJ2-2; v_gene: TRBV6-4; d_gene: TRBD2; abundance: once